The 4 T cell receptor beta chains presented below share a single source sample, sequenced in a study of PD-1 blockade in classical Hodgkin lymphoma. Each of the patients experienced relapse following autologous stem cell transplantation, and their brentuximab vedotin exposure differed. Sequencing was performed with immunoSEQ multiplex PCR; in TCRdb, only in-frame clones are kept and a portion is missing. The sample includes around 60,000 clones, roughly 91% of them seen just once. The sample in question was peripheral blood mononuclear cells (PBMCs), obtained before the second cycle of nivolumab. The receptors come from a human donor with classical Hodgkin lymphoma.

This clone occurred a few times. The rearrangement uses TRBV6-5 and TRBJ1-2; 9 positions match TRBD1. The CDR3 spans 14 residues. CDR1 and CDR2 (germline): MNHEY, SVGAGI. Trimming removed 2 bases from V and 8 bases from J; junction bases left unmatched: 6. The CDR3 coding sequence is TGTGCCAGCAGTTACCGGGACAGGGAGTACGGCTACACCTTC. This encodes CASSYRDREYGYTF.

The chain is built from TRBV4-1 and TRBJ1-5, with D possibly being TRBD1 (5 bases). This CDR3 contains 14 residues. In germline, CDR1 is MGHRA, CDR2 YSYEKL. V was cut by 4 bases and J by 3 bases, with 10 bases left in between. The CDR3 sequence: CASSLQANNQPQHF. The CDR3 DNA reads as TGCGCCAGCAGCCTACAGGCGAACAATCAGCCCCAGCATTTT.

This clone was observed a single time. The rearrangement joins TRBV11-2 to TRBJ1-5, with D tentatively TRBD1 (5 bases). The CDR3 loop spans 14 amino acids. The germline V gene has CDR1 SGHAT and CDR2 FQNNGV. Trimming pared 4 bases from V and 2 bases from J, leaving 9 bases between. CDR3 amino acids: CASSSGPGNQPQHF. For the CDR3, the DNA is TGTGCCAGCAGCTCGGGGCCCGGCAATCAGCCCCAGCATTTT.

The genes are TRBV28 and TRBJ1-6; D remains unclear. The germline CDR1 and CDR2 sequences are MDHEN and SYDVKM. The CDR3 is 14 amino acids. Trimming removed 2 bases at V and 7 bases at J, with 9 bases between. For the CDR3, the DNA is TGTGCCAGCAGTTTACGGGCAGCCAATTCACCCCTCCACTTT. It codes for CASSLRAANSPLHF.